This TCR beta chain was observed in a study of cytomegalovirus exposure and HLA in healthy donors. Turning to the study itself: The approximately 120 million unique TCR beta sequences, from roughly 170 million T cells, were found by an earlier analysis.

Points from the study as a whole: Many donors carried some public TCRs, although rarity characterized most TCR sequences.

This clone was seen a single time. Its antigen is currently unknown. The PCR employed 60 Vbeta primers together with 13 Jbeta primers. Assay: immunoSEQ multiplex PCR; the TCRdb copy retains only in-frame clones and omits some. The sample has 95,000 to 150,000 clones; roughly 82% are singletons. V shed 7 bases and J 0 bases; nucleotides not matched to a gene: 16. The CDR3 is 18 amino acids. Germline CDR1 reads SGHTA; CDR2 reads FQGNSA. This receptor was identified in a human donor in good health. The V and J genes are TRBV7-2 and TRBJ2-3; 7 bases are shared with TRBD2. The sample comprised PBMCs. In nucleotides, the CDR3 is TGTGCCAGCATTGGGAGCGGGCCCGGGAGGCCTAGCACAGATACGCAGTATTTT. It translates to CASIGSGPGRPSTDTQYF.